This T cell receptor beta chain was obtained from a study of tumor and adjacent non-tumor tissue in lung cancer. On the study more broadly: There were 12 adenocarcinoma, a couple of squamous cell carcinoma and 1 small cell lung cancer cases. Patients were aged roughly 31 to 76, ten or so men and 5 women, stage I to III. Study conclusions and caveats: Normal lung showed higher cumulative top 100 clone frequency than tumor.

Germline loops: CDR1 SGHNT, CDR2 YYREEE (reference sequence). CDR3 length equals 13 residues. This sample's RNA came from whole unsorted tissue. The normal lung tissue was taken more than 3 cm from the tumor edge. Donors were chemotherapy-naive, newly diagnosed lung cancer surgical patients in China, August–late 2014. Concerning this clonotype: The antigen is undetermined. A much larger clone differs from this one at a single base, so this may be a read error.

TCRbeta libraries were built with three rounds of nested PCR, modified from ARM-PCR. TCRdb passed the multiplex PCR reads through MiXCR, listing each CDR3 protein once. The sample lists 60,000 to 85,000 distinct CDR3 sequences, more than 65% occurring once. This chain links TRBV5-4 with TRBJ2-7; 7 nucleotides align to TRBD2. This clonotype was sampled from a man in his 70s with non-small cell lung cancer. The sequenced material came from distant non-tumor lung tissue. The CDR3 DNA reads TGTGTCAGCAGCTCGGGACTAAGCTACGAGCAGTACTTC. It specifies CVSSSGLSYEQYF. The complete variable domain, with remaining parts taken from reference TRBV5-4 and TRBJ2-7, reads ETGVTQSPTHLIKTRGQQVTLRCSSQSGHNTVSWYQQALGQGPQFIFQYYREEENGRGNFPPRFSGLQFPNYSSELNVNALELDDSALYLCVSSSGLSYEQYFGPGTRLTVT.